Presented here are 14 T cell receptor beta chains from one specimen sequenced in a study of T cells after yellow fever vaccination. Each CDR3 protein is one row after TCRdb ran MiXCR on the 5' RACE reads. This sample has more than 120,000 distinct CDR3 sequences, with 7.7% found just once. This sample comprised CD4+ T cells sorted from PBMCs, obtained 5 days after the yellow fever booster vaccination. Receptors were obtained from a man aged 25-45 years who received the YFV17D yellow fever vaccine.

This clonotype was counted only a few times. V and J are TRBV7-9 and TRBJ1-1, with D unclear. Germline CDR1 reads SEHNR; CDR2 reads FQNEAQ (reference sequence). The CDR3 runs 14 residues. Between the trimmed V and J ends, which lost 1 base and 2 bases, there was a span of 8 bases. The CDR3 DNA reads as TGTGCCAGCAGCTTAGTCGACACCAACACTGAAGCTTTCTTT. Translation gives CASSLVDTNTEAFF.

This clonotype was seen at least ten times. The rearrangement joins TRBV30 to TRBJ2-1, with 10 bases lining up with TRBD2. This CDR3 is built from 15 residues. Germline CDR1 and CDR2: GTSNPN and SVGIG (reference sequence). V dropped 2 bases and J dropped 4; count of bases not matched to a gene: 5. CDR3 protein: CAWSKAGGMYNEQFF. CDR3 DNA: TGTGCCTGGAGTAAAGCGGGAGGGATGTACAATGAGCAGTTCTTC.

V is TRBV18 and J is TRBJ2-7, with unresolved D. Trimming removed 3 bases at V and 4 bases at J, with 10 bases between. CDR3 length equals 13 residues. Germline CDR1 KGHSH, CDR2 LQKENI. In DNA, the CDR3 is TGTGCCAGCTCACCCCTCAGTGATTACGAGCAGTACTTC. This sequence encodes CASSPLSDYEQYF.

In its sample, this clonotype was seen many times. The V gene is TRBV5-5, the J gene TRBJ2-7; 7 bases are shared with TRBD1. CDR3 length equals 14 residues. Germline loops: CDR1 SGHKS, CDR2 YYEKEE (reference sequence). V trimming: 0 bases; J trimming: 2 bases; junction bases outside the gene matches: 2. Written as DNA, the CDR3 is TGTGCCAGCAGCTTGGCGGGACAGCCCTACGAGCAGTACTTC. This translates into CASSLAGQPYEQYF.

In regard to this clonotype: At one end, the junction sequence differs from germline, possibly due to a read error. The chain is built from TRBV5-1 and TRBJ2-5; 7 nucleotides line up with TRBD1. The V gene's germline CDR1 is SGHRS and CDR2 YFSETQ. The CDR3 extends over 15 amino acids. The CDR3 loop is CTSSPQTGQQETQYF. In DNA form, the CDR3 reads TGCACCAGCAGCCCACAGACGGGACAGCAAGAGACCCAGTACTTC.

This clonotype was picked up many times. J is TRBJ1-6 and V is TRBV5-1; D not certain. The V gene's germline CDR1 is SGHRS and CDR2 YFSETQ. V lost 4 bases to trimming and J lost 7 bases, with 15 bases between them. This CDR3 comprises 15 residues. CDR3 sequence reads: CASSQGVVRNSPLHF. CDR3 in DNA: TGCGCCAGCAGCCAAGGAGTGGTACGAAATTCACCCCTCCACTTT. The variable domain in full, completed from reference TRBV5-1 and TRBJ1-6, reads KAGVTQTPRYLIKTRGQQVTLSCSPISGHRSVSWYQQTPGQGLQFLFEYFSETQRNKGNFPGRFSGRQFSNSRSEMNVSTLELGDSALYLCASSQGVVRNSPLHFGNGTRLTVT.

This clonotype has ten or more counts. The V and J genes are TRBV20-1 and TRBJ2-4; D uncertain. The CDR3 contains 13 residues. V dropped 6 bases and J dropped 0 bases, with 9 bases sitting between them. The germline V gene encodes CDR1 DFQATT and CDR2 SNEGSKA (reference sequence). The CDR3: CSAKVLAKNIQYF. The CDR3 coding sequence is TGCAGTGCAAAAGTTCTAGCCAAAAACATTCAGTACTTC.

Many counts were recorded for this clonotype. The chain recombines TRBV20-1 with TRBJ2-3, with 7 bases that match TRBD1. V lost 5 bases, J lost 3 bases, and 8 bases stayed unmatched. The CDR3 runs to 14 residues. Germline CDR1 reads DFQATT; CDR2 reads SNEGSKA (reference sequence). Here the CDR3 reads CSAPTGSWTDTQYF. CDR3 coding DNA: TGCAGTGCTCCGACAGGGTCTTGGACAGATACGCAGTATTTT.

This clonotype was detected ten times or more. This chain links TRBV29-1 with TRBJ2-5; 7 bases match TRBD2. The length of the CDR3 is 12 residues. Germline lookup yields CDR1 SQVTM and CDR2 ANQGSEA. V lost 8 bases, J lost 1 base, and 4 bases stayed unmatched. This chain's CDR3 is CSSWGGQETQYF. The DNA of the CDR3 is TGCAGCTCATGGGGGGGCCAAGAGACCCAGTACTTC.

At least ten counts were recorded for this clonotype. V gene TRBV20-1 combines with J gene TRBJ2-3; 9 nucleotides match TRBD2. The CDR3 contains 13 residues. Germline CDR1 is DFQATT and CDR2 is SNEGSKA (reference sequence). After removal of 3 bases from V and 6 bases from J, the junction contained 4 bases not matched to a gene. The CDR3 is CSASASGRDTQYF. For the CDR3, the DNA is TGCAGTGCTAGCGCAAGCGGGAGGGATACGCAGTATTTT.

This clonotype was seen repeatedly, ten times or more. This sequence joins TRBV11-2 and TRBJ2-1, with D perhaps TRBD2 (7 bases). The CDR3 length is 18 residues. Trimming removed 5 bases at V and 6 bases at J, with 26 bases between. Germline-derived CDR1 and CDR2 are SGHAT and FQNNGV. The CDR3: CASSLMRGGTSSGNEQFF. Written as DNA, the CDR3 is TGTGCCAGCAGCCTCATGAGGGGGGGGACTTCCTCGGGCAATGAGCAGTTCTTC. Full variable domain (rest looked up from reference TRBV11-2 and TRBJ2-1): EAGVAQSPRYKIIEKRQSVAFWCNPISGHATLYWYQQILGQGPKLLIQFQNNGVVDDSQLPKDRFSAERLKGVDSTLKIQPAKLEDSAVYLCASSLMRGGTSSGNEQFFGPGTRLTVL.

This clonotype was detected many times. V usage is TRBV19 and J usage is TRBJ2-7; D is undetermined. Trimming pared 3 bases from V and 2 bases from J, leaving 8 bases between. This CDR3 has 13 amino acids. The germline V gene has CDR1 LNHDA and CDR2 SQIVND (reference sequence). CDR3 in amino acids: CASSIGVPYEQYF. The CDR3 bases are TGTGCCAGTAGTATTGGGGTCCCCTACGAGCAGTACTTC. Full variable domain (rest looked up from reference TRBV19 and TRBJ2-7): DGGITQSPKYLFRKEGQNVTLSCEQNLNHDAMYWYRQDPGQGLRLIYYSQIVNDFQKGDIAEGYSVSREKKESFPLTVTSAQKNPTAFYLCASSIGVPYEQYFGPGTRLTVT.

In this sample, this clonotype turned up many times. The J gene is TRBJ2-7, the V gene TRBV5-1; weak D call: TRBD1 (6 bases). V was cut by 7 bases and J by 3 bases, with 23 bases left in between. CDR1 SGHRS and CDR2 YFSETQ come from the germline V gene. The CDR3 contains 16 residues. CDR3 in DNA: TGCGCCAGCGCACCCAATCGCCGGGACACTAGCTACGAGCAGTACTTC. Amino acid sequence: CASAPNRRDTSYEQYF.

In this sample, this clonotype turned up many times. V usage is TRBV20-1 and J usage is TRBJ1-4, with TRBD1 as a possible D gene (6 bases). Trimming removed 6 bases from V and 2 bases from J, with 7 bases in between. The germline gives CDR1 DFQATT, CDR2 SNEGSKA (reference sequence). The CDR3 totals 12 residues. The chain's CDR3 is CSAGQTNEKLFF. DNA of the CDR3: TGCAGTGCAGGACAGACTAATGAAAAACTGTTTTTT.